These 27 T cell receptor beta chains share one sample of origin, sequenced in a study of cytomegalovirus exposure and HLA in healthy donors. It was with 60 Vbeta and 13 Jbeta primers that the PCR ran. Clones were sequenced by immunoSEQ multiplex PCR, and TCRdb holds only the in-frame ones, with some missing. In the table there are 150,000 to 200,000 clones, approximately 84% of which are singletons. Sequencing was done on a sample of PBMCs. The receptors derive from a man aged 45-65 years in good health and CMV-seronegative.

This sequence joins TRBV7-9 and TRBJ2-7; 10 bases are shared with TRBD1. The CDR3 covers 17 residues. Germline V gene data show CDR1 as SEHNR and CDR2 as FQNEAQ (reference sequence). The trim removed 5 bases at V and 3 bases at J, leaving 13 bases unmatched. The CDR3 here is CASSRRPGTGDLYEQYF. CDR3 bases: TGTGCCAGCAGCCGCCGTCCCGGGACAGGGGATCTCTACGAGCAGTACTTC.

This chain uses TRBV7-9 with TRBJ1-6, with D unresolved. CDR3 length: 15 amino acids. Germline V gives CDR1 SEHNR, CDR2 FQNEAQ (reference sequence). V was cut by 6 bases and J by 5 bases, with 14 bases left in between. CDR3 bases: TGTGCCAGCAGGCCCTTTGAGGGAGATAATTCACCCCTCCACTTT. Translation: CASRPFEGDNSPLHF.

V is TRBV5-6 and J is TRBJ1-1, with D possibly being TRBD1 (5 bases). V was shortened by 0 bases and J by 5 bases, with 11 bases between the two germline ends. The CDR3 has 14 residues. CDR1 SGHDT and CDR2 YYEEEE come from the germline V gene. CDR3 sequence (DNA): TGTGCCAGCAGCTTGGGATTCCGGGGGACTGAAGCTTTCTTT. Its translation is CASSLGFRGTEAFF.

This sequence joins TRBV5-1 and TRBJ1-1; D may be TRBD1 (5 bases). CDR1 is SGHRS and CDR2 is YFSETQ in the germline V gene. The germline V and J ends were trimmed by 0 bases and 7 bases, with 10 bases remaining between them. There are 13 residues in the CDR3. Here the CDR3 DNA reads TGCGCCAGCAGCTTGGCCTTGGGGCTTGAAGCTTTCTTT. Translated: CASSLALGLEAFF.

This chain links TRBV11-1 with TRBJ1-2; D ambiguous. There are 12 residues in the CDR3. Germline V gives CDR1 SGHAT, CDR2 FQDESV (reference sequence). V was clipped by 3 bases and J by 7 bases, with 9 bases between them. The CDR3 coding sequence is TGTGCCAGCAGCTTGGAGGGTTCTGGCTACACCTTC. It specifies CASSLEGSGYTF.

The CDR3 DNA reads TGTGCCTGGATTTCGGGGGGCACTGAAGCTTTCTTT. This gives the protein CAWISGGTEAFF. The genes are TRBV30 and TRBJ1-1; TRBD1 might be the D (5 bases). The germline V and J ends were trimmed by 4 bases and 4 bases, with 10 bases remaining between them. The CDR3 is made up of 12 amino acids. Germline CDR1 and CDR2: GTSNPN and SVGIG (reference sequence).

V usage is TRBV28 and J usage is TRBJ2-3; no reliable D call. V lost 1 base, J lost 5 bases, and 10 bases lay in between. The CDR3 is 14 amino acids. Germline assignment: CDR1 MDHEN and CDR2 SYDVKM. The DNA for the CDR3 is TGTGCCAGCAGTTTATTCCTCACACGAGATACGCAGTATTTT. Translation: CASSLFLTRDTQYF. Full variable domain (rest looked up from reference TRBV28 and TRBJ2-3): DVKVTQSSRYLVKRTGEKVFLECVQDMDHENMFWYRQDPGLGLRLIYFSYDVKMKEKGDIPEGYSVSREKKERFSLILESASTNQTSMYLCASSLFLTRDTQYFGPGTRLTVL.

This chain uses TRBV5-1 with TRBJ2-5; D is perhaps TRBD1 (6 bases). The V gene's germline CDR1 is SGHRS and CDR2 YFSETQ. The CDR3 runs 15 residues. The V end lost 0 bases, the J end lost 4 bases, and 13 bases lay between the germline ends. CDR3 residues: CASSLALGARETQYF. CDR3 sequence (DNA): TGCGCCAGCAGCTTGGCACTGGGGGCGCGAGAGACCCAGTACTTC.

CDR3 sequence: CASSSRTSGGHTDTQYF. In nucleotides, the CDR3 is TGTGCCAGCAGCTCTCGGACCTCAGGGGGGCACACAGATACGCAGTATTTT. This chain links TRBV9 with TRBJ2-3, with D possibly being TRBD1 (7 bases). The CDR3 is 17 amino acids. Between the trimmed V and J ends, which lost 4 bases and 2 bases, there was a span of 20 bases. Germline-derived CDR1 and CDR2 are SGDLS and YYNGEE.

This chain connects TRBV11-3 to TRBJ2-2, with 8 bases matching TRBD2. This CDR3 spans 15 amino acids. Germline V gene data show CDR1 as SGHNT and CDR2 as YENEEA. The V and J ends lost 6 bases and 6 bases, in that order; junction bases with no gene match: 9. The CDR3 reads CASSYRGGLAGELFF. The CDR3 DNA follows: TGTGCCAGCAGTTACCGGGGGGGGCTGGCCGGGGAGCTGTTTTTT.

V and J are TRBV7-9 and TRBJ1-2; TRBD1 matches at 8 bases. V shed 5 bases and J 7 bases; nucleotides not matched to a gene: 9. Looked up from germline, CDR1 is SEHNR and CDR2 is FQNEAQ (reference sequence). This CDR3 has 14 amino acids. The DNA for the CDR3 is TGTGCCAGCAGCCAGGGACAGGAATTTAGTGGCTACACCTTC. Protein product: CASSQGQEFSGYTF. Together with reference TRBV7-9 and TRBJ1-2, the CDR3 gives the full variable domain: DTGVSQNPRHKITKRGQNVTFRCDPISEHNRLYWYRQTLGQGPEFLTYFQNEAQLEKSRLLSDRFSAERPKGSFSTLEIQRTEQGDSAMYLCASSQGQEFSGYTFGSGTRLTVV.

About this clone itself: This clone may be a read error of a much larger clone one base away. The chain couples TRBV7-6 to TRBJ2-7, with a weak D call TRBD2 (6 bases). CDR1 SGHVS and CDR2 FNYEAQ come from the germline V gene. The CDR3 spans 15 residues. The V and J ends lost 4 bases and 4 bases respectively, with 17 bases between them. The CDR3 DNA follows: TGTGCCAGCAGCTCCTACCGTGGGACTCCTTACGAGCAGTACTTC. Its translation is CASSSYRGTPYEQYF.

This sequence joins TRBV7-2 and TRBJ2-7; maybe TRBD1 (6 bases). CDR1 SGHTA and CDR2 FQGNSA come from the germline V gene. The V end was cut by 4 bases, the J end by 6 bases, with 13 bases between. This CDR3 is 13 amino acids long. The CDR3 spells CASSSGTPIEQYF. CDR3 coding DNA: TGTGCCAGCAGCTCCGGGACACCCATCGAGCAGTACTTC. The whole variable domain, filled in from reference TRBV7-2 and TRBJ2-7, reads GAGVSQSPSNKVTEKGKDVELRCDPISGHTALYWYRQSLGQGLEFLIYFQGNSAPDKSGLPSDRFSAERTGGSVSTLTIQRTQQEDSAVYLCASSSGTPIEQYFGPGTRLTVT.

The rearrangement uses TRBV2 and TRBJ2-4, with a possible D match to TRBD2 (6 bases). V was pared by 2 bases and J by 2 bases, with 16 bases between. The germline CDR1 and CDR2 sequences are SNHLY and FYNNEI. The CDR3 runs 17 residues. CDR3 in amino acids: CASSEYWDSKTKNIQYF. The CDR3 DNA reads TGTGCCAGCAGTGAATACTGGGACTCAAAGACCAAAAACATTCAGTACTTC.

The chain uses TRBV7-2 and TRBJ2-4, with TRBD1 identical over 11 bases. The length of the CDR3 is 13 residues. J lost 8 bases, V lost 8 bases, and 5 bases had no gene match. Germline lookup yields CDR1 SGHTA and CDR2 FQGNSA. The CDR3: CASAGQGADIQYF. The CDR3 DNA reads TGTGCCAGCGCAGGACAGGGGGCGGACATTCAGTACTTC.

In DNA, the CDR3 is TGCGCCAGCAGCCAGGATGGGTATAATTCACCCCTCCACTTT. Amino acids: CASSQDGYNSPLHF. The V gene is TRBV5-1, the J gene TRBJ1-6, with D uncertain. The V end was cut by 4 bases, the J end by 4 bases, with 9 bases between. Germline V lookup: CDR1 SGHRS, CDR2 YFSETQ. There are 14 residues in the CDR3.

This clone has a single count. The chain carries TRBV5-6 and TRBJ2-3, with D possibly TRBD1 on 5 matching bases. CDR3 length: 14 amino acids. Germline V gene sequence: CDR1 SGHDT, CDR2 YYEEEE. V shed 2 bases and J shed 6 bases, with 13 bases lying between them. The CDR3 DNA sequence: TGTGCCAGCAGCTTTGGGGCTCATGGGGATACGCAGTATTTT. This sequence encodes CASSFGAHGDTQYF.

This clone appeared a single time. V and J are TRBV18 and TRBJ1-6; D is perhaps TRBD1 (6 bases). The germline gives CDR1 KGHSH, CDR2 LQKENI. Between the trimmed V and J ends, which lost 3 bases and 8 bases, there was a span of 11 bases. The CDR3 totals 14 residues. The CDR3 protein is CASSPDSRDSPLHF. In DNA form, the CDR3 reads TGTGCCAGCTCACCGGACAGTAGAGATTCACCCCTCCACTTT.

This sequence joins TRBV25-1 and TRBJ1-6; D is possibly TRBD1 (6 bases). The CDR3 length is 15 residues. The germline CDR1 and CDR2 sequences are MGHDK and SYGVNS. Trimming cost V 4 bases and J 7 bases, with 14 bases left between them. CDR3: CASSVRDTGNSPLHF. The CDR3 bases are TGTGCCAGCAGTGTCCGGGACACAGGCAATTCACCCCTCCACTTT.

This clone was picked up a small number of times. The CDR3 region has the DNA TGCGCCAGCAGCGCTAATATGGTTGGAAACACCATATATTTT. Translating it yields CASSANMVGNTIYF. The chain links TRBV10-2 to TRBJ1-3; no reliable D call. The CDR3 has 14 amino acids. Germline CDR1 reads WSHSY; CDR2 reads SAAADI. The V end was cut by 6 bases, the J end by 3 bases, with 12 bases between.

The CDR3 coding sequence is TGTGCCAGCAGCGCAGACAGGGACTACGAGCAGTACTTC. Amino acid sequence: CASSADRDYEQYF. V is TRBV7-6 and J is TRBJ2-7, with 7 bases aligning to TRBD1. CDR1 is SGHVS, CDR2 FNYEAQ, per germline. The V gene end was trimmed by 5 bases and the J gene end by 3 bases; junction bases not matched to a gene: 4. This CDR3 spans 13 amino acids.

The chain uses TRBV19 and TRBJ2-7; 8 bases align to TRBD1. Germline V gene sequence: CDR1 LNHDA, CDR2 SQIVND (reference sequence). The CDR3 extends over 15 amino acids. With V trimmed by 6 bases and J by 6 bases, 13 bases remained unmatched. For the CDR3, the DNA is TGTGCCAGTAGCCCCGTGGGGCAGGGGGCACCCGAGCAGTACTTC. Protein: CASSPVGQGAPEQYF. The complete variable domain, with remaining parts taken from reference TRBV19 and TRBJ2-7, reads DGGITQSPKYLFRKEGQNVTLSCEQNLNHDAMYWYRQDPGQGLRLIYYSQIVNDFQKGDIAEGYSVSREKKESFPLTVTSAQKNPTAFYLCASSPVGQGAPEQYFGPGTRLTVT.

The genes are TRBV4-1 and TRBJ1-6; TRBD1 agrees at 8 bases. After removal of 0 bases from V and 7 bases from J, the junction contained 5 bases not matched to a gene. This CDR3 is 16 amino acids long. Germline CDR1 MGHRA, CDR2 YSYEKL. The CDR3 reads CASSQESTGANSPLHF. As DNA, the CDR3 is TGCGCCAGCAGCCAAGAGTCGACAGGGGCAAATTCACCCCTCCACTTT.

The chain is built from TRBV27 and TRBJ1-2; TRBD1 aligns across 8 bases. The CDR3 spans 14 residues. After removal of 4 bases from V and 7 bases from J, the junction contained 8 bases not matched to a gene. CDR1 MNHEY and CDR2 SMNVEV come from the germline V gene (reference sequence). The CDR3 reads CASSYRTGLGGYTF. Written as DNA, the CDR3 is TGTGCCAGCAGTTACCGGACAGGGTTGGGTGGCTACACCTTC.

The chain carries TRBV11-2 and TRBJ2-5; D unresolved. CDR1 is SGHAT and CDR2 is FQNNGV in the germline V gene. V dropped 5 bases and J dropped 2 bases, with 15 bases sitting between them. The CDR3 is 15 residues long. Written as DNA, the CDR3 is TGTGCCAGCAGCCCCTATCTAGGAGCTCAAGAGACCCAGTACTTC. Protein product: CASSPYLGAQETQYF.

The chain joins TRBV6-6 to TRBJ1-1, with 7 bases aligning to TRBD1. The CDR3 extends over 15 amino acids. The V gene end was trimmed by 4 bases and the J gene end by 1 base; junction bases not matched to a gene: 6. The germline V gene encodes CDR1 MNHNY and CDR2 SVGAGI (reference sequence). CDR3 DNA sequence: TGTGCCAGCAGTTCATCGGGACAGAAGAACACTGAAGCTTTCTTT. It encodes CASSSSGQKNTEAFF.

CDR3 in amino acids: CSAFYSYEQYF. As DNA, the CDR3 is TGCAGCGCCTTCTACTCCTACGAGCAGTACTTC. The gene calls are TRBV29-1 and TRBJ2-7; D uncertain. The CDR3 runs 11 residues. Germline V gene data show CDR1 as SQVTM and CDR2 as ANQGSEA. The ends were cut back, 7 bases at V and 0 bases at J, with 7 bases in the middle.